The T cell receptor beta chain under discussion was sequenced for a study of T-cell reconstitution after alpha-beta-depleted transplantation in children. In the case of this clonotype: Its antigen is not identified.

Findings and caveats of the study: The origin of high day-60 TCRbeta diversity in some patients lay in surviving recipient T cells and thymic progenitors. Fresh T-cell production supplied most of the T-cell counts and diversity seen one year after transplant.

It was with unique molecular identifiers that the TCRbeta library was prepared. TCRdb passed the PCR reads through MiXCR, listing each CDR3 protein once. In the table there are some 600,000 distinct CDR3 sequences, over 10% of which are singletons. Trimming removed 2 bases from V and 1 base from J, with 13 bases in between. The CDR3 consists of 16 residues. Germline assignment: CDR1 SGHDT and CDR2 YYEEEE. The material sequenced was PBMCs, mostly from graft donor cells, taken 360 days after TCRalphabeta/CD19-depleted stem cell transplant. V is TRBV5-6 and J is TRBJ2-4; D is uncertain. The TCR sequence derives from a male patient younger than 18 who had a stem cell transplant for acute myeloid leukemia, so the T cells may come from the graft donor. For the CDR3, the DNA is TGTGCCAGCAGCTTTCAGGTCCTCGTGGCCAAAAACATTCAGTACTTC. It specifies CASSFQVLVAKNIQYF.